This entry lists 12 T cell receptor beta chains sequenced from one sample in a study of OX40 agonist ivuxolimab in advanced cancers. Only in-frame clones appear in the TCRdb table, and some are missing; sequencing was by immunoSEQ multiplex PCR. The sample has 87,000 or so clones, around 87% seen once. The source was CD4+ or CD8+ T cells sorted from blood, collected in a trial of the OX40 agonist ivuxolimab. These TCRs come from an adult with an advanced solid tumor such as melanoma, head and neck, liver or kidney cancer.

The chain joins TRBV2 to TRBJ2-7, with 11 bases lining up with TRBD2. After removal of 8 bases from V and 0 bases from J, the junction contained 0 bases not matched to a gene. Germline V gives CDR1 SNHLY, CDR2 FYNNEI. The length of the CDR3 is 13 residues. CDR3 DNA: TGTGCCAGCGGGACTAGCGGCTCCTACGAGCAGTACTTC. Translating gives CASGTSGSYEQYF.

V is TRBV29-1 and J is TRBJ2-1; D may be TRBD1 (6 bases). This CDR3 contains 13 residues. V lost 6 bases and J 10 bases, leaving 19 bases between the germline ends. Germline assignment: CDR1 SQVTM and CDR2 ANQGSEA. CDR3 coding DNA: TGCAGCGTCGCCTCCATGGGGGCCGCCGAGCAGTTCTTC. Protein: CSVASMGAAEQFF.

The chain has TRBV5-1 and TRBJ1-4; D is undetermined. V was clipped by 0 bases and J by 5 bases, with 14 bases between them. There are 16 residues in the CDR3. Germline-derived CDR1 and CDR2 are SGHRS and YFSETQ. CDR3 in DNA: TGCGCCAGCAGCTTGGCTGGCCAGCCCCGAAATGAAAAACTGTTTTTT. Translated, it gives CASSLAGQPRNEKLFF.

The chain combines TRBV5-4 with TRBJ2-7, with 14 positions matching TRBD2. The CDR3 length is 14 residues. Germline loops: CDR1 SGHNT, CDR2 YYREEE (reference sequence). The V gene end was trimmed by 6 bases and the J gene end by 7 bases; junction bases not matched to a gene: 6. As DNA, the CDR3 is TGTGCCAGCACCACGGGACTAGCGGGAGAGGAGCAGTACTTC. The encoded protein is CASTTGLAGEEQYF.

This clone was counted a single time. The chain joins TRBV29-1 to TRBJ1-1, with D tentatively TRBD1 (5 bases). V shed 4 bases and J shed 2 bases, with 14 bases lying between them. CDR1 SQVTM and CDR2 ANQGSEA come from the germline V gene. The CDR3 consists of 14 residues. CDR3 protein: CSVVPRAFNTEAFF. CDR3 nucleotide sequence: TGCAGCGTTGTTCCCAGGGCCTTTAACACTGAAGCTTTCTTT.

The gene calls are TRBV10-1 and TRBJ2-3, with TRBD2 matching over 7 bases. Looked up from germline, CDR1 is WNHNN and CDR2 is SYGVQD (reference sequence). This CDR3 contains 15 residues. The ends lost 0 bases at V and 6 bases at J; junction bases unmatched: 6. The CDR3 DNA reads TGCGCCAGCAGTGAGTCGGGGGGGAGACGGGATACGCAGTATTTT. As protein: CASSESGGRRDTQYF.

This clone showed up just a few times. This chain connects TRBV5-1 to TRBJ1-1, with D uncertain. CDR1 and CDR2 from the germline V gene are SGHRS and YFSETQ. The CDR3 totals 13 residues. V lost 4 bases and J 1 base, leaving 8 bases between the germline ends. CDR3 sequence reads: CASSIGANTEAFF. The CDR3, as DNA: TGCGCCAGCAGCATAGGAGCGAACACTGAAGCTTTCTTT.

The V call is TRBV6-5, the J call TRBJ1-4; D might be TRBD1 (6 bases). V was clipped by 2 bases and J by 5 bases, with 9 bases between them. This CDR3 region has 14 residues. Looked up from germline, CDR1 is MNHEY and CDR2 is SVGAGI. CDR3 amino acids: CASSYRGGNEKLFF. In nucleotides, the CDR3 is TGTGCCAGCAGTTACAGAGGGGGAAATGAAAAACTGTTTTTT.

The CDR3 sequence: CASITGITDTQYF. CDR3 sequence (DNA): TGTGCCAGCATCACAGGGATCACAGATACGCAGTATTTT. This chain connects TRBV6-1 to TRBJ2-3; D possibly corresponds to TRBD1 (6 bases). Germline CDR1 reads MNHNS; CDR2 reads SASEGT. The V gene lost 7 bases and the J gene lost 2 bases, with 10 bases spanning the gap. The CDR3 length is 13 residues.

This chain connects TRBV6-1 to TRBJ2-7; TRBD1 agrees at 9 bases. The CDR3 is 15 residues long. CDR1 MNHNS and CDR2 SASEGT come from the germline V gene. Trimming cost V 11 bases and J 2 bases; bases outside gene matches: 13. As DNA, the CDR3 is TGTGCCGGATCCACCGGGACAGGGCCAACCTACGAGCAGTACTTC. As protein: CAGSTGTGPTYEQYF.

The chain links TRBV30 to TRBJ2-5; D unclear. Germline V gives CDR1 GTSNPN, CDR2 SVGIG (reference sequence). This CDR3 spans 14 amino acids. V was cut by 5 bases and J by 3 bases, with 16 bases left in between. The CDR3 loop reads CAWDPQPFKETQYF. In DNA form, the CDR3 reads TGTGCCTGGGATCCGCAGCCATTTAAAGAGACCCAGTACTTC.

About this clone: The junction shows a germline mismatch at one end, possibly a read error. The J gene is TRBJ2-5, the V gene TRBV7-7, with 7 bases fitting TRBD2. Germline CDR1 is SSHAT and CDR2 is FNYEAQ (reference sequence). The CDR3 is made up of 15 amino acids. The CDR3 loop is CASSLGWGGEETQYF. The CDR3 DNA reads as TGTGCTAGCAGCTTAGGTTGGGGGGGAGAAGAGACCCAGTACTTC. Filled out from reference TRBV7-7 and TRBJ2-5, the complete variable domain reads GAGVSQSPRYKVTKRGQDVTLRCDPISSHATLYWYQQALGQGPEFLTYFNYEAQPDKSGLPSDRFSAERPEGSISTLTIQRTEQRDSAMYRCASSLGWGGEETQYFGPGTRLLVL.